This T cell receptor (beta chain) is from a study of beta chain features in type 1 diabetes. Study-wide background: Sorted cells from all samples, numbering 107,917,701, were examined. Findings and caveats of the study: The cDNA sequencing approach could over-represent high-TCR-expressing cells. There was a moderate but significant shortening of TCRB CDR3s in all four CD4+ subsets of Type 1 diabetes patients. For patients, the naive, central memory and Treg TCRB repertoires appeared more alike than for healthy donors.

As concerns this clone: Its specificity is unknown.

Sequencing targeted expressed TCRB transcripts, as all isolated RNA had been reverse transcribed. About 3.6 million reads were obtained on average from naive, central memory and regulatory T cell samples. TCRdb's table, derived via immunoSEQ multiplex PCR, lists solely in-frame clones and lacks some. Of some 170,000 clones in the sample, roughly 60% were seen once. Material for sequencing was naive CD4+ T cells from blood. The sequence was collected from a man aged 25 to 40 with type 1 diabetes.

CDR3 amino acids: CASKRQGNSPLHF. Written as DNA, the CDR3 is TGTGCCAGCAAACGACAGGGAAACTCACCCCTCCACTTT. The gene calls are TRBV6-5 and TRBJ1-6, with 7 nucleotides matching TRBD1. This CDR3 region has 13 residues. Germline CDR1 and CDR2: MNHEY and SVGAGI. V was clipped by 7 bases and J by 10 bases; unmatched bases: 7.